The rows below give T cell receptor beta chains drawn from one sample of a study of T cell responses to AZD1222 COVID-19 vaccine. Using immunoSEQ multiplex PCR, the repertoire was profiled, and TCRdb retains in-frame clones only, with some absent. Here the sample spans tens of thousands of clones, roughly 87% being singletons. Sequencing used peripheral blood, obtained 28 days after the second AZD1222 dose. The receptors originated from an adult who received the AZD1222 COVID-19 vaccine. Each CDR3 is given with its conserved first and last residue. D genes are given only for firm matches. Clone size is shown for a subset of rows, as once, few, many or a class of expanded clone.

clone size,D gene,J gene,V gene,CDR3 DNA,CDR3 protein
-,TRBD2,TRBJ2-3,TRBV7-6,TGTGCCAGCAGCTACGGACTAGCGGGGGGAACAGATACGCAGTATTTT,CASSYGLAGGTDTQYF
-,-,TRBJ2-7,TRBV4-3,TGCGCCAGCAGCCAAGACCTCTCCAGGGGAGGCCTCCGCTACGAGCAGTACTTC,CASSQDLSRGGLRYEQYF
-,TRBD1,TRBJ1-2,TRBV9,TGTGCCAGCAGCGTGAGGACAGGGGCCCCATCGAAGGATGGCTACACCTTC,CASSVRTGAPSKDGYTF
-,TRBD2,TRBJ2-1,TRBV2,TGTGCCAGCACTGAGGGGGGACTAGCACTGTTGGAGCAGTTCTTC,CASTEGGLALLEQFF
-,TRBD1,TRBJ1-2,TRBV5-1,TGCGCCAGCAGCTTGGTCACGGGACAGAGCTATGGCTACACCTTC,CASSLVTGQSYGYTF
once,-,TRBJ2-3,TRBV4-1,TGCGCCAGCAGCCAAGGTGAAGGTCCGGCACTCACAGATACGCAGTATTTT,CASSQGEGPALTDTQYF
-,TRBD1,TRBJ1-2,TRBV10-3,TGTGCCATCAGTCAAGGGACAGACCAATACTATGGCTACACCTTC,CAISQGTDQYYGYTF
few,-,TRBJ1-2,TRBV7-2,TGTGCCAGCAGCCCCACTTCCGGAGGGAACTATGGCTACACCTTC,CASSPTSGGNYGYTF
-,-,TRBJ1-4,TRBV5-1,TGCGCCAGCAGCTTGGGTCCTCCTAATGAAAAACTGTTTTTT,CASSLGPPNEKLFF
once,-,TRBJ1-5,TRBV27,TGTGCCAGCAGAGGTTCAGGATGGGATCAGCCCCAGCATTTT,CASRGSGWDQPQHF
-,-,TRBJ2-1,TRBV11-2,TGTGCCAGCAGCTTAGAGTGGTCCGGGGATAATGAGCAGTTCTTC,CASSLEWSGDNEQFF
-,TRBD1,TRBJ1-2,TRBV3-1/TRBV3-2,TGTGCCAGCAGCCAAGAAGGGGGCCCTCGGGGTGGCTACACCTTC,CASSQEGGPRGGYTF
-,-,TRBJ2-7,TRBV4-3,TGCGCCAGCAGCCCCGGCGCGGCAGCCCTTGAGCAGTACTTC,CASSPGAAALEQYF
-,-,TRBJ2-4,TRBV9,TGTGCCAGCAGCGTAGGGGGGGCTGAAAACATTCAGTACTTC,CASSVGGAENIQYF
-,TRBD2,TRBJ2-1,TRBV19,TGTGCCAGTACAGCCTTACCCCGAACTAGCGGGGGCTCAAATGAGCAGTTCTTC,CASTALPRTSGGSNEQFF
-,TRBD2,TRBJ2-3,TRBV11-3,TGTGCCAGCAGCCCTTTACTAGCGAGAGATACGCAGTATTTT,CASSPLLARDTQYF
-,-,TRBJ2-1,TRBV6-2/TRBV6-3,TGTGCCAGCAGTTATGAGTGGGACCCACTTCGCGATGAGCAGTTCTTC,CASSYEWDPLRDEQFF
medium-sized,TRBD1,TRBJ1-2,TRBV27,TGTGCCAGCAGTTCCTACTCAGGGGGCTATGGCTACACCTTC,CASSSYSGGYGYTF
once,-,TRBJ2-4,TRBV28,TGTGCCAGCAGCCGGCCCGGACAGTTAGCCAAAAACATTCAGTACTTC,CASSRPGQLAKNIQYF
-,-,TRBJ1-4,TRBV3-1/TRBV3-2,TGTGCCAGCAGCCAAGATCGGGAGGCGACAGGAAGAAATGAAAAACTGTTTTTT,CASSQDREATGRNEKLFF
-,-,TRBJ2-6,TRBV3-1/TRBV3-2,TGTGCCAGCAGCCACGCCAGGGGTATTGGGGCTGGGGCCAACGTCCTGACTTTC,CASSHARGIGAGANVLTF
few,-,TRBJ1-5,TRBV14,TGTGCCAGCAGCTTCGGGCCGAAGGGGCCCCAGCATTTT,CASSFGPKGPQHF
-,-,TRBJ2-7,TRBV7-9,TGTGCCAGCAGCTTAGAGGGCCAGTACGAGCAGTACTTC,CASSLEGQYEQYF
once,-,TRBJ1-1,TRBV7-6,TGTGCCAGCAGCTTAGAACCATGGGCTACCAACACTGAAGCTTTCTTT,CASSLEPWATNTEAFF
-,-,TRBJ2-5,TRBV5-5,TGTGCCAGCAGCTTGCGGGGAGAGACCCAGTACTTC,CASSLRGETQYF
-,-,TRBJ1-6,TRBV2,TGTGCCAGCAAGGCAGGGGCTAATTCACCCCTCCACTTT,CASKAGANSPLHF
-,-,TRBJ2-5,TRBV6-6,TGTGCCAGCAGTCCCCGAGGAACAGCGATCCAGAAAGAGACCCAGTACTTC,CASSPRGTAIQKETQYF
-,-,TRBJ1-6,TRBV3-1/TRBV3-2,TGTGCCAGCAGCCAAGATGAGGATTATAATTCACCCCTCCACTTT,CASSQDEDYNSPLHF
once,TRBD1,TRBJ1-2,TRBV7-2,TGTGCCAGCAGCGAGGACAGGGGTGGTTATGGCTACACCTTC,CASSEDRGGYGYTF
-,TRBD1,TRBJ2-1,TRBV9,TGTGCCAGCAGCGGGATGACAGGGGGCTTCAATGAGCAGTTCTTC,CASSGMTGGFNEQFF
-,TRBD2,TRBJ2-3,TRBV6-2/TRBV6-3,TGTGCCAGCAGTACCGAGACTAGCGGGGTTGGGACAGATACGCAGTATTTT,CASSTETSGVGTDTQYF
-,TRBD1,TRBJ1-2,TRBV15,TGTGCCACCAGCAGGGGACAGGGGGCGAGTGGCTACACCTTC,CATSRGQGASGYTF
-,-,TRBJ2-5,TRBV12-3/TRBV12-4,TGTGCCAGCACCTCTGGGACTCGGCAGACCCAGTACTTC,CASTSGTRQTQYF
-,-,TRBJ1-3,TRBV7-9,TGTGCCAGCAGCCTTCTCAGACCCTCTGGAAACACCATATATTTT,CASSLLRPSGNTIYF
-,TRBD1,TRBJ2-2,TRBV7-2,TGTGCCAGCAGCTCCCAGGGGGAAAACACCGGGGAGCTGTTTTTT,CASSSQGENTGELFF
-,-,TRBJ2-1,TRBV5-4,TGTGCCAGCAGGCCACCGGGACTCTACAATGAGCAGTTCTTC,CASRPPGLYNEQFF
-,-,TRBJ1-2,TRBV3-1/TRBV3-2,TGTGCCAGCAGCCTCGACAGCTATGGCTACACCTTC,CASSLDSYGYTF